This T cell receptor (beta chain) came from a study of blood T cell repertoires in COVID-19. The overall study: PBMCs, B-cell-depleted T cells, or T cells were the source of the cDNA or gDNA that made up the material.

This table comes from immunoSEQ multiplex PCR, and its TCRdb copy is limited to in-frame clones, with some not included. Found here are some 120,000 clones, around nine tenths of them singletons; the top ten hold 4.5%. Trimming stripped 4 bases from V and 0 bases from J, with 16 bases between. From germline, CDR1 is SEHNR and CDR2 FQNEAQ (reference sequence). The CDR3 runs to 16 residues. The sequence was obtained from a man in his forties or fifties with acute or convalescent COVID-19. V gene TRBV7-9 combines with J gene TRBJ2-7; TRBD2 is a possible D gene (5 bases). Sequenced: peripheral blood. The CDR3 DNA follows: TGTGCCAGCAGCTCATGGACTTTCAGGAGCTCCTACGAGCAGTACTTC. Translation: CASSSWTFRSSYEQYF.